Sequencing of this T cell receptor beta chain was carried out in a study of blood T cell repertoires in COVID-19. V was trimmed by 2 bases and J by 4 bases, leaving 5 bases between them. Germline V gene data show CDR1 as DFQATT and CDR2 as SNEGSKA (reference sequence). This CDR3 comprises 11 residues. TCRdb keeps only in-frame clones here, not all; method: immunoSEQ multiplex PCR. The repertoire holds about 80,000 clones, with 60% to 80% as singletons. Sequencing used peripheral blood. V gene TRBV20-1 combines with J gene TRBJ1-2, with D hard to call. This sequence originates from a man between 65 and 85 years old with active or convalescent COVID-19. For the CDR3, the DNA is TGCAGTGCTAGACGAGGCTATGGCTACACCTTC. It is translated as CSARRGYGYTF.